Below, 3 T cell receptor beta chains from the same sample are listed, as sequenced in a study of blood T cell repertoires in COVID-19. Some clones are missing from TCRdb's copy, which holds only in-frame ones; the method was immunoSEQ multiplex PCR. The sample includes 250,000 to 300,000 clones, roughly nine tenths of them seen just once. Sequenced: PBMCs or T cells enriched from blood (not recorded which). The receptors originated from a human donor in a cohort exposed to, infected with or recovered from COVID-19 (not recorded which). The donor label of this sample is uncertain.

The V call is TRBV12-5, the J call TRBJ2-3; TRBD2 might be the D (6 bases). Trimming left V 10 bases short and J 2 bases short, with 22 bases between. The CDR3 is 16 residues long. Germline CDR1 LGHNT, CDR2 FRNRAP. The CDR3 DNA sequence: TGTGCTACTGCCCCCACACTTAGCGGACCCACAGATACGCAGTATTTT. It is translated as CATAPTLSGPTDTQYF.

The chain links TRBV6-5 to TRBJ1-2; no clear D gene. The germline CDR1 and CDR2 sequences are MNHEY and SVGAGI. This CDR3 is 13 amino acids long. V shed 6 bases and J shed 3 bases, with 11 bases lying between them. This chain's CDR3 is CASSLEADYGYTF. The CDR3 DNA reads as TGTGCCAGCAGCCTGGAGGCGGACTATGGCTACACCTTC.

The chain couples TRBV30 to TRBJ2-1; D is undetermined. V was pared by 4 bases and J by 0 bases, with 7 bases between. The CDR3 sequence is 13 residues long. Germline V gene sequence: CDR1 GTSNPN, CDR2 SVGIG (reference sequence). The CDR3 sequence: CAWNPNSYNEQFF. In nucleotides, the CDR3 is TGTGCCTGGAACCCTAACTCCTACAATGAGCAGTTCTTC.